Here is one TCR beta chain with its context. The antigen remains unidentified. Healthy HIV-negative adults without recent acute infections or vaccinations served as donors. The CDR3 totals 16 residues. In germline, CDR1 is MGHRA, CDR2 YSYEKL. Losses at the gene ends were 2 bases for V and 7 bases for J; bases not matched to a gene: 7. This sample was included in a study of shared clonotypes between healthy human individuals. Regarding the study as a whole: Memory subsets generally showed lower estimated richness than naive subsets. Apart from blood, nothing was sampled; tissue repertoires likely differ.

Authors' processing steps: For the immunoSEQ data, sequences were junction-only without quality scores, so filtering differed. Clones were read by immunoSEQ multiplex PCR, and TCRdb kept only the in-frame ones, dropping some. D and trimming were read from the DNA, whereas the V and J calls and clone size are those reported in that table. The repertoire consists of about 1.5 million clones, with roughly 95% occurring once and the leading ten covering roughly 1.1%. This receptor was taken from a man aged 25 to 40 in good health. This sequence joins TRBV4-1 and TRBJ2-2, with TRBD1 matching 10 bases. Sequenced sample: naive CD4+ T cells sorted from blood. Specified subset: CD45RA+ positively selected. The DNA for the CDR3 is TGCGCCAGCAGCCAACCCCATGACAGGGGGCGCGGGGAGCTGTTTTTT. This gives the protein CASSQPHDRGRGELFF.